These T cell receptor beta chains were read from a single sample in a study of beta chain features in type 1 diabetes. Data came from immunoSEQ multiplex PCR; TCRdb stores just in-frame clones and leaves some out. This table has about 160,000 clones, less than 9.5% appearing once. The specimen was central memory CD4+ T cells from blood. Source of these receptors: a woman aged 18-29 years in good health. Each CDR3 is given with its conserved first and last residue. A D gene is named only where the DNA matches it firmly. Size is omitted from some rows. Given values are once, few, many or a class for expanded clones.

D	V	J	size	DNA	CDR3
TRBD2	TRBV5-1	TRBJ2-5	-	TGCGCCAGCAGCCGTTCTAGCGGGAGTGGCGAGACCCAGTACTTC	CASSRSSGSGETQYF
-	TRBV6-1	TRBJ2-7	-	TGTGCCAGCAGTGAATATAGAGGCCTCTCCTACGAGCAGTACTTC	CASSEYRGLSYEQYF
TRBD1	TRBV2	TRBJ1-6	-	TGTGCCAGCAGCTCCGGACAGGGTCTACCCCTCCACTTT	CASSSGQGLPLHF
TRBD2	TRBV7-2	TRBJ2-7	many	TGTGCCAGCAGCCGGGGGACTAGGGTTTCCGAGCAGTACTTC	CASSRGTRVSEQYF
TRBD2	TRBV18	TRBJ2-1	few	TGTGCCAGCTCACCTGGACTAGCGGCGACCAATGAGCAGTTCTTC	CASSPGLAATNEQFF
-	TRBV5-6	TRBJ1-5	-	TGTGCCAGCAGCCAACTCCGGGACACCAGTCAGCCCCAGCATTTT	CASSQLRDTSQPQHF
-	TRBV9	TRBJ2-3	few	TGTGCCAGCAGCCCTTCGAGAGGGGGGGGAGATACGCAGTATTTT	CASSPSRGGGDTQYF
-	TRBV30	TRBJ1-2	-	TGTGCCTGGAGGAGAGAGGGACTTTATGGCTACACCTTC	CAWRREGLYGYTF
-	TRBV4-1	TRBJ2-7	few	TGCGCCAGCAGCCAAGTTGGGCAGGTGCGCGAGCAGTACTTC	CASSQVGQVREQYF
-	TRBV13	TRBJ1-2	-	TGTGCCAGCAGCTACCGGGAAGGCCACTCCAACTATGGCTACACCTTC	CASSYREGHSNYGYTF
-	TRBV5-1	TRBJ2-7	few	TGCGCCAGCAGCTCCGGTGCGGGGCTGGGCGAGCAGTACTTC	CASSSGAGLGEQYF
-	TRBV29-1	TRBJ2-3	few	TGCAGCGTTGAACCAGGGGGGAGTAGGGCAGATACGCAGTATTTT	CSVEPGGSRADTQYF
TRBD2	TRBV7-9	TRBJ2-7	-	TGTGCCAGCAGCCCCCGAGCGGGAGACGAGCAGTACTTC	CASSPRAGDEQYF
-	TRBV7-2	TRBJ2-2	-	TGTGCCAGCAGCTTACTATCTCACACCGGGGAGCTGTTTTTT	CASSLLSHTGELFF
-	TRBV5-1	TRBJ2-7	few	TGCGCCAGCAGCTTCCTTGCCGGCGAGCAGTACTTC	CASSFLAGEQYF
TRBD2	TRBV5-4	TRBJ2-7	-	TGTGCCAGCAGCTTACTAGCGGGAGCTCCCGAGCAGTACTTC	CASSLLAGAPEQYF
TRBD1	TRBV30	TRBJ2-7	few	TGTGCCTGGAGTGCGGGACAGGCCTACGAGCAGTACTTC	CAWSAGQAYEQYF
-	TRBV30	TRBJ2-5	few	TGTGCCTGGAGTGTACACGGGGTTCGGCAGACCCAGTACTTC	CAWSVHGVRQTQYF
-	TRBV11-3	TRBJ1-1	-	TGTGCCAGCAGTCGACAGACCGACACTGAAGCTTTCTTT	CASSRQTDTEAFF
TRBD2	TRBV11-3	TRBJ2-2	many	TGTGCCAGCAGCCGTAGCGGGATAACCGGGGAGCTGTTTTTT	CASSRSGITGELFF
-	TRBV29-1	TRBJ2-1	few	TGCAGCGTTGAATATAGGGGGAACTACAATGAGCAGTTCTTC	CSVEYRGNYNEQFF
TRBD2	TRBV7-9	TRBJ2-7	few	TGTGCCAGCAGCCGGGACTATAGGGAGCAGTACTTC	CASSRDYREQYF
-	TRBV2	TRBJ1-3	-	TGTGCCAGCAGGACAGTCGGAAACACCATATATTTT	CASRTVGNTIYF
-	TRBV19	TRBJ1-2	many	TGTGCCAGTAGCTTTGGAGAGAGAGGCTACACCTTC	CASSFGERGYTF
-	TRBV12-5	TRBJ1-4	once	TGTGCTAGTGGTTCGACAGTGGGTAATGAAAAACTGTTTTTT	CASGSTVGNEKLFF
-	TRBV7-2	TRBJ2-5	few	TGTGCCAGCAGCCCCGTTACTGCTACCCAGTACTTC	CASSPVTATQYF
-	TRBV6-1	TRBJ2-2	few	TGTGCCAGCAGTGATGTAGGGCAGCGAGGGACCGGGGAGCTGTTTTTT	CASSDVGQRGTGELFF
-	TRBV6-1	TRBJ2-3	-	TGTGCCAGCAGCGCGGCGTTCACAGATACGCAGTATTTT	CASSAAFTDTQYF
-	TRBV5-1	TRBJ2-5	few	TGCGCCAGCAGCTCCGGACAGCCCCAAGAGACCCAGTACTTC	CASSSGQPQETQYF
-	TRBV12-5	TRBJ1-1	-	TGTGCTAGTGGTCGGAGGGACGCGATCTTCTTT	CASGRRDAIFF
TRBD1	TRBV12-5	TRBJ1-5	few	TGTGCTAGTGGTTCCGACAGGGAAAGTCAGCCCCAGCATTTT	CASGSDRESQPQHF
-	TRBV4-1	TRBJ2-2	few	TGCGCCAGCAGCCAAGACCACGGGGAGCTGTTTTTT	CASSQDHGELFF
-	TRBV6-5	TRBJ1-2	-	TGTGCCAGCGGTAAGAGGCAGTCTAACTATGGCTACACCTTC	CASGKRQSNYGYTF
-	TRBV30	TRBJ1-3	-	TGTGCCTGGAGTGTAATGCGGGGAGGAAACACCATATATTTT	CAWSVMRGGNTIYF